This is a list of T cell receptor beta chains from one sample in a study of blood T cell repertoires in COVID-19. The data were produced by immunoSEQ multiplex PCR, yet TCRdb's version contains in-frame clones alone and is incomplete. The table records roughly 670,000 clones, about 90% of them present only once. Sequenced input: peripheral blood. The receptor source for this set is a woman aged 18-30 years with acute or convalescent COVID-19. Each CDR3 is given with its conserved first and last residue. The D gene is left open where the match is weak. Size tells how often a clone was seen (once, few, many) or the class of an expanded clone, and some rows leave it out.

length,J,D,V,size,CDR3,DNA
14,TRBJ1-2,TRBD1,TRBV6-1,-,CASSEAGTGVGYTF,TGTGCCAGCAGTGAAGCTGGGACAGGGGTCGGCTACACCTTC
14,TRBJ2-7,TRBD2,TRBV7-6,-,CASSLGLGEGEQYF,TGTGCCAGCAGCTTGGGACTAGGAGAGGGAGAGCAGTACTTC
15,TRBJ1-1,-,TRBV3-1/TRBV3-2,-,CASSQHGEGNTEAFF,TGTGCCAGCAGCCAACATGGTGAGGGGAACACTGAAGCTTTCTTT
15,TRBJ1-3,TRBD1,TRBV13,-,CASSPATGGRNTIYF,TGTGCCAGCAGCCCCGCGACAGGGGGAAGGAACACCATATATTTT
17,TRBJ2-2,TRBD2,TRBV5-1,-,CASSSSASGANTGELFF,TGCGCCAGCAGCTCTTCGGCTAGCGGGGCTAACACCGGGGAGCTGTTTTTT
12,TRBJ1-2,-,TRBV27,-,CASSLGGDGYTF,TGTGCCAGCAGTTTGGGAGGAGATGGCTACACCTTC
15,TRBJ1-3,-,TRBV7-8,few,CASSWTYNSGNTIYF,TGTGCCAGCAGCTGGACTTACAACTCTGGAAACACCATATATTTT
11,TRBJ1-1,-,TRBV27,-,CASIVGTEAFF,TGTGCCAGCATCGTCGGTACTGAAGCTTTCTTT
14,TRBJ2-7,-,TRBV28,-,CASSLGTISYEQYF,TGTGCCAGCAGTTTAGGGACAATCTCCTACGAGCAGTACTTC
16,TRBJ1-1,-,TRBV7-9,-,CASSLDRLGLNTEAFF,TGTGCCAGCAGCTTAGACAGGCTGGGATTGAACACTGAAGCTTTCTTT
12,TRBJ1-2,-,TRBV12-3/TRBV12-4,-,CASSLKGGGYTF,TGTGCCAGCAGTTTGAAGGGAGGTGGCTACACCTTC
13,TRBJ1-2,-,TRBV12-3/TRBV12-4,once,CASSLGTDYGYTF,TGTGCCAGCAGTTTAGGAACAGACTATGGCTACACCTTC
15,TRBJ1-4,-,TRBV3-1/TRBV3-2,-,CASSQGPHGNEKLFF,TGTGCCAGCAGCCAAGGTCCCCACGGGAATGAAAAACTGTTTTTT
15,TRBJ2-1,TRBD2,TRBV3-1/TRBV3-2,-,CASSQGDYRYNEQFF,TGTGCCAGCAGCCAGGGGGACTACCGATACAATGAGCAGTTCTTC
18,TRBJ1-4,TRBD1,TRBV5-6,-,CASSRSYWTGDENEKLFF,TGTGCCAGCAGCCGTAGTTACTGGACAGGGGACGAGAATGAAAAACTGTTTTTT
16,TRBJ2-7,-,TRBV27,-,CASSTYQAPSSYEQYF,TGTGCCAGCAGCACTTATCAGGCCCCAAGCTCCTACGAGCAGTACTTC
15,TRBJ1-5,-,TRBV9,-,CASSEAGQGMQPQHF,TGTGCCAGCAGCGAGGCCGGCCAGGGGATGCAGCCCCAGCATTTT
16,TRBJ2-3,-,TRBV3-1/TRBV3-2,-,CASSQGYQGFTDTQYF,TGTGCCAGCAGCCAAGGGTACCAGGGGTTCACAGATACGCAGTATTTT
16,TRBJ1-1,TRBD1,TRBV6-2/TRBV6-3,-,CASSGRTGGVITEAFF,TGTGCCAGCAGTGGCCGGACAGGGGGAGTGATCACTGAAGCTTTCTTT
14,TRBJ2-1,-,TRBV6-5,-,CASSPQTGINEQFF,TGTGCCAGCAGCCCCCAAACAGGGATCAATGAGCAGTTCTTC
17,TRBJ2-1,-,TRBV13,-,CASSQNLLERDYNEQFF,TGTGCCAGCAGCCAGAATCTCCTCGAGAGGGACTACAATGAGCAGTTCTTC
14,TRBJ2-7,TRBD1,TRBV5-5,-,CASSVTGTDYEQYF,TGTGCCAGCAGCGTCACCGGGACAGACTACGAGCAGTACTTC
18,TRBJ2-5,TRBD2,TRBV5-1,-,CASSLTSGAGGPQETQYF,TGCGCCAGCAGCTTGACTAGCGGGGCAGGGGGGCCCCAAGAGACCCAGTACTTC
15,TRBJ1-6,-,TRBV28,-,CASRRQSSYNSPLHF,TGTGCCAGCAGACGACAGAGCTCCTATAATTCACCCCTCCACTTT
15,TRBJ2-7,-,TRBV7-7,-,CASSLFSGVSYEQYF,TGTGCCAGCAGCTTATTCTCCGGGGTCTCCTACGAGCAGTACTTC
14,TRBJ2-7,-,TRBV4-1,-,CASSQDLQAYEQYF,TGCGCCAGCAGCCAAGATCTACAGGCTTACGAGCAGTACTTC
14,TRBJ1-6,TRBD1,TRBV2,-,CASSATGGGSPLHF,TGTGCCAGCAGTGCAACAGGGGGCGGTTCACCCCTCCACTTT
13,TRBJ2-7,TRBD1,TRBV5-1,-,CASSWRTGGEQYF,TGCGCCAGCAGCTGGCGGACAGGGGGCGAGCAGTACTTC
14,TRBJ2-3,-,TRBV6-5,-,CASSYLTPPNTQYF,TGTGCCAGCAGTTACTTGACACCACCGAATACGCAGTATTTT
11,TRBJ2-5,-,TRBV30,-,CAWIQKETQYF,TGTGCCTGGATTCAGAAAGAGACCCAGTACTTC
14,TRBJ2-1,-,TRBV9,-,CASSASQGGNEQFF,TGTGCCAGCAGCGCCAGCCAGGGGGGCAATGAGCAGTTCTTC
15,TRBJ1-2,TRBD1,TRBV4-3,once,CASSQDSGGAYGYTF,TGCGCCAGCAGCCAAGATTCAGGGGGCGCGTATGGCTACACCTTC
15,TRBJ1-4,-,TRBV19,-,CASSIPGGFGEKLFF,TGTGCCAGTAGTATTCCGGGGGGCTTCGGTGAAAAACTGTTTTTT
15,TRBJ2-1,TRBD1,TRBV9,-,CASSVSGQDYNEQFF,TGTGCCAGCAGCGTTTCCGGACAGGACTACAATGAGCAGTTCTTC
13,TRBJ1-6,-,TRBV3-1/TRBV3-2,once,CASSRQVASPLHF,TGTGCCAGCAGCCGACAGGTTGCTTCTCCCCTCCACTTT
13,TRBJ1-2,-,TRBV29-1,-,CSVDARGDYGYTF,TGCAGCGTTGATGCCAGGGGTGACTATGGCTACACCTTC
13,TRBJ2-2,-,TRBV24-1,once,CATTGQVTGELFF,TGTGCCACCACCGGACAAGTCACCGGGGAGCTGTTTTTT
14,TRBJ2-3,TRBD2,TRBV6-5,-,CATRAGGRTDTQYF,TGTGCCACCCGGGCGGGGGGGCGCACAGATACGCAGTATTTT
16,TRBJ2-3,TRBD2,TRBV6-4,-,CASSDSGGASTDTQYF,TGTGCCAGCAGTGACAGCGGGGGGGCTAGCACAGATACGCAGTATTTT
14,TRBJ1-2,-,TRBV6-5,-,CATLDYAYNYGYTF,TGTGCCACCCTAGATTATGCGTATAACTATGGCTACACCTTC
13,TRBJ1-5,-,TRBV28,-,CGGSSWDRQPQHF,TGTGGGGGCAGTAGTTGGGATCGTCAGCCCCAGCATTTT
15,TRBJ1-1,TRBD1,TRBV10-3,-,CAISDPQGMDTEAFF,TGTGCCATCAGTGACCCACAGGGGATGGACACTGAAGCTTTCTTT
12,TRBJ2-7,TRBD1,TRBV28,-,CASGQGAYEQYF,TGTGCCAGCGGGCAGGGGGCGTACGAGCAGTACTTC
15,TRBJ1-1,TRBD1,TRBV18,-,CASSPRTGGNTEAFF,TGTGCCAGCTCACCCCGGACAGGGGGGAACACTGAAGCTTTCTTT
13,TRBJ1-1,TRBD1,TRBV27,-,CASRRTGNTEAFF,TGTGCCAGCAGACGGACAGGGAACACTGAAGCTTTCTTT
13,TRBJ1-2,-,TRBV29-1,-,CSVPGTPNYGYTF,TGCAGCGTTCCCGGGACACCTAACTATGGCTACACCTTC
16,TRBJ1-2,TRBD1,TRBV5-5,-,CASSLAGGGLSYGYTF,TGTGCCAGCAGCTTAGCAGGGGGCGGTTTGAGCTATGGCTACACCTTC
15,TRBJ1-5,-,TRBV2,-,CASSWRRATDQPQHF,TGTGCCAGCAGCTGGCGCAGAGCAACAGATCAGCCCCAGCATTTT
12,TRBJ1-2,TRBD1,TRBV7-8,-,CASSQTGEGYTF,TGTGCCAGCAGCCAAACAGGGGAAGGCTACACCTTC
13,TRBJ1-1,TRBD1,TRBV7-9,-,CASSLGTGTEAFF,TGTGCCAGCAGCTTAGGGACAGGTACTGAAGCTTTCTTT
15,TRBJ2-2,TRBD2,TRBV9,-,CASSVSGGADGELFF,TGTGCCAGCAGCGTAAGCGGGGGGGCGGATGGGGAGCTGTTTTTT
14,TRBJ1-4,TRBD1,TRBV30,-,CAWEMDRGVEKLFF,TGTGCCTGGGAGATGGACAGGGGAGTTGAAAAACTGTTTTTT
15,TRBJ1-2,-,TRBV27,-,CASSLSPQGNYGYTF,TGTGCCAGCAGTTTATCTCCACAGGGTAACTATGGCTACACCTTC
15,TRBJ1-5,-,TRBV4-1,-,CASSQFGSEYQPQHF,TGCGCCAGCAGCCAATTCGGCAGCGAGTATCAGCCCCAGCATTTT
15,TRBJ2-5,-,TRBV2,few,CASSGLGGAGETQYF,TGTGCCAGCAGTGGACTAGGGGGGGCCGGGGAGACCCAGTACTTC